This record covers a single T cell receptor beta chain. This sample is part of a study of blood T cell repertoires in COVID-19. Across the study: Acute-phase and convalescent COVID-19 samples originated in the United States, Italy and Spain.

TCRdb's copy holds only in-frame clones and misses some; the assay was immunoSEQ multiplex PCR. This table has 29,000 or so clones, approximately 71% appearing once. CDR1 and CDR2 from the germline V gene are SEHNR and FQNEAQ (reference sequence). V lost 5 bases to trimming and J lost 1 base, with 8 bases between them. CDR3 length equals 13 residues. The receptor was derived from a human donor in a cohort sampled during active COVID-19. This chain joins TRBV7-9 and TRBJ1-1, with a weak D call TRBD1 (5 bases). Sequenced material: peripheral blood. This chain's CDR3 is CASSPDKNTEAFF. The CDR3 DNA reads as TGTGCCAGCAGCCCGGACAAGAACACTGAAGCTTTCTTT.